The source of this TCR beta chain is a study of blood T cell repertoires in COVID-19. Study context: Material from acute and convalescent COVID-19 was sourced from the United States, Italy and Spain. The cDNA or gDNA used as material had been derived from T cells, B-cell-depleted T cells, or PBMCs.

The CDR3 runs 14 residues. Germline-derived CDR1 and CDR2 are MNHEY and SMNVEV (reference sequence). V dropped 7 bases and J dropped 9; count of bases not matched to a gene: 6. In the authors' methods: For nucleated cells, counts were estimated from reference gene primer amplification. The repertoire was sequenced with immunoSEQ multiplex PCR; TCRdb's copy has only in-frame clones and lacks some. V and J calls plus clone size are reproduced from that table; the DNA served to infer D and trimming. The table has fewer than 200,000 clones, around 90% seen once; the top ten hold 3% to 4.5%. The clonotype comes from a woman aged 60 to 75 who had recovered from COVID-19. The chain is built from TRBV27 and TRBJ2-1; 13 positions agree with TRBD2. Sequencing input: peripheral blood. CDR3 in amino acids: CASILAGGLGEQFF. Here the CDR3 DNA reads TGTGCCAGCATACTAGCGGGGGGGCTTGGTGAGCAGTTCTTC.